This T cell receptor (beta chain) was sequenced during a study of blood T cell repertoires in COVID-19. In the study overall: Symptom resolution, clearance, or two negative PCRs marked the recovered donors of Cohort 3. T cells, B-cell-depleted T cells, or PBMCs supplied cDNA or gDNA.

V lost 4 bases and J 6 bases, leaving 10 bases between the germline ends. CDR1 is DFQATT and CDR2 is SNEGSKA in the germline V gene (reference sequence). CDR3 length equals 11 residues. In the original workflow: The authors estimated nucleated cell counts from reference gene primer amplification. Clones were read by immunoSEQ multiplex PCR, and TCRdb kept only the in-frame ones, dropping some. The V and J calls and clone size are taken from that table; D and trimming were inferred from the DNA. The top ten clones hold about 26% of a sample with some 190,000 clones, about 85% of them seen once. Self-reported history from a screening survey and questionnaire set each donor's cohort.

The chain uses TRBV20-1 and TRBJ2-7; the D gene is possibly TRBD1 (5 bases). The sequence derives from a woman aged 40 to 50 in a cohort exposed to, infected with or recovered from COVID-19 (not recorded which). Sequencing used PBMCs or T cells enriched from blood (not recorded which). CDR3 coding DNA: TGCAGTGCTACAGGGCCTGGCGAGCAGTACTTC. Its translation is CSATGPGEQYF.